This T cell receptor beta chain was sequenced during a study of siplizumab effects on memory and regulatory T cells. With V trimmed by 4 bases and J by 2 bases, 7 bases remained unmatched. The CDR3 extends over 15 amino acids. Germline loops: CDR1 SGDLS, CDR2 YYNGEE. A remark on this clone: What it binds is not known.

The study, taken as a whole, reports: Whether the proliferating Tregs (from siplizumab cultures) were suppressive was not confirmed. The naive T cell population seemed more diverse than memory cells and seemed a major contributor to the alloresponse.

Some clones are missing from TCRdb's copy, which holds only in-frame ones; the method was immunoSEQ multiplex PCR. The sample lists about 50,000 clones, over 75% occurring once. The chain combines TRBV9 with TRBJ2-7; 9 bases agree with TRBD2. Input material: naive CD8+ T cells sorted from blood. The source is a human donor in good health. The CDR3 loop reads CASSTLAGATYEQYF. The CDR3 DNA follows: TGTGCCAGCAGCACACTAGCGGGCGCTACCTACGAGCAGTACTTC.